This T cell receptor beta chain was captured in a study of T cells in localized non-small cell lung cancer. The CDR3 extends over 16 amino acids. General observations from the study: Clonality peaked in uninvolved adjacent lung rather than tumor. Paired adjacent lung recovered a median approximately 57 of the top 100 tumor clones. Longer survival (overall) was linked to higher T cell density in blood.

The protocol was immunoSEQ multiplex PCR, while the TCRdb copy is restricted to in-frame clones and leaves out a portion. The sample shows approximately 2,000 clones, around a quarter of them seen only once. This clone has only a few counts. What it recognizes is unknown. The specimen comprised lung tumor tissue, sampled before any cancer treatment. This TCR came from a woman aged 40-69 years with stage II squamous cell lung carcinoma. The V gene is TRBV12-2, the J gene TRBJ2-7; TRBD1, the D gene given by the table, was not confirmed from the DNA. TRBV12-2 is described as a pseudogene. Here the CDR3 DNA reads TGTGCAAGTCGCTTCTTGGGGGACAGGGTTGCCTACGAGCAGTACTTC. It translates to CASRFLGDRVAYEQYF.